Listed below are T cell receptor beta chains from one sample, sequenced in a study of T cell responses to AZD1222 COVID-19 vaccine. Method: immunoSEQ multiplex PCR; TCRdb's copy keeps in-frame clones and lacks some. The sample contains 72,000 or so clones, 90% of which appear only once. Sequencing was performed on peripheral blood, taken on day 0 of AZD1222 vaccination. Receptors were obtained from an adult in good health. CDR3s include the opening cysteine and the closing phenylalanine or tryptophan. The order of the fields is V gene, J gene, CDR3 length, CDR3 protein.

TRBV10-3,TRBJ2-2,16,CAIRSTGVRNTGELFF
TRBV5-1,TRBJ1-2,13,CASSPTGTDGYTF
TRBV7-8,TRBJ2-1,15,CASSPAGWSYNEQFF
TRBV19,TRBJ1-4,14,CASSMGRLNEKLFF
TRBV3-1/TRBV3-2,TRBJ1-1,15,CASSQRETGPSQAFF
TRBV7-9,TRBJ2-1,18,CASSSNRGGVRGGGEQFF
TRBV6-4,TRBJ1-5,17,CASSDGREGPFTQPQHF
TRBV6-1,TRBJ1-5,14,CASSEILGGQPQHF
TRBV9,TRBJ2-5,16,CASTNGAGGPGETQYF
TRBV9,TRBJ2-5,13,CASSYTGHRTQYF
TRBV7-9,TRBJ1-2,13,CAIWRQGHYGYTF
TRBV6-5,TRBJ1-5,13,CASSRTEGQPQHF
TRBV9,TRBJ1-2,12,CASSFPGDGYTF
TRBV3-1/TRBV3-2,TRBJ2-5,14,CASSRRDGGETQYF
TRBV5-6,TRBJ1-2,15,CASSLTGGADYGYTF
TRBV6-1,TRBJ2-2,14,CASSRGLSTGELFF
TRBV4-2,TRBJ1-3,17,CASSQEGRDFSGNTIYF
TRBV5-1,TRBJ1-2,16,CASSLGSTGGMYGYTF
TRBV30,TRBJ1-2,14,CAWRRAGTNYGYTF
TRBV6-5,TRBJ2-5,14,CASSYRGPQETQYF
TRBV7-9,TRBJ1-1,13,CASSPVGVTEAFF
TRBV19,TRBJ2-3,11,CASGEADTQYF
TRBV5-8,TRBJ1-1,16,CASSFHRGWMNTEAFF
TRBV19,TRBJ1-5,14,CASSIDAGNQPQHF
TRBV19,TRBJ1-5,13,CASSITRNQPQHF
TRBV11-3,TRBJ1-2,14,CASSLGRTSLGYTF
TRBV27,TRBJ2-6,21,CASSLVGLAGGRNSGANVLTF
TRBV3-1/TRBV3-2,TRBJ1-1,13,CASTGTANTEAFF
TRBV18,TRBJ2-2,14,CASSPGSNTGELFF
TRBV10-3,TRBJ2-1,15,CAIREQGTPYNEQFF
TRBV6-5,TRBJ2-7,15,CASSYSEGSSYEQYF
TRBV7-8,TRBJ2-7,12,CASSSDFHEQYF
TRBV5-6,TRBJ2-1,14,CASLGLAGGDEQFF
TRBV10-3,TRBJ1-5,13,CAISENPNQPQHF
TRBV30,TRBJ1-4,16,CAWGGGYAATNEKLFF
TRBV7-3,TRBJ2-6,15,CASSSDRTGANVLTF
TRBV19,TRBJ1-2,15,CASSMGYTGSGGYTF
TRBV7-9,TRBJ2-7,16,CASSAATGQGRYEQYF
TRBV9,TRBJ1-5,15,CASSVGRDRGQPQHF
TRBV13,TRBJ1-4,15,CASSPAGMANEKLFF
TRBV3-1/TRBV3-2,TRBJ1-6,15,CASSPWTPGHSPLHF
TRBV28,TRBJ1-4,15,CASSLLSGRGGKLFF
TRBV4-2,TRBJ2-7,12,CASSRTGTEQYF
TRBV5-5,TRBJ2-7,14,CASSRQTGTYEQYF
TRBV11-2,TRBJ2-1,17,CASSSSFPASPYNEQFF
TRBV6-2/TRBV6-3,TRBJ2-1,16,CASSRPGGGLGNEQFF
TRBV19,TRBJ1-3,14,CASSIRGSGNTIYF
TRBV7-8,TRBJ2-7,13,CASSLGLRYEQYF